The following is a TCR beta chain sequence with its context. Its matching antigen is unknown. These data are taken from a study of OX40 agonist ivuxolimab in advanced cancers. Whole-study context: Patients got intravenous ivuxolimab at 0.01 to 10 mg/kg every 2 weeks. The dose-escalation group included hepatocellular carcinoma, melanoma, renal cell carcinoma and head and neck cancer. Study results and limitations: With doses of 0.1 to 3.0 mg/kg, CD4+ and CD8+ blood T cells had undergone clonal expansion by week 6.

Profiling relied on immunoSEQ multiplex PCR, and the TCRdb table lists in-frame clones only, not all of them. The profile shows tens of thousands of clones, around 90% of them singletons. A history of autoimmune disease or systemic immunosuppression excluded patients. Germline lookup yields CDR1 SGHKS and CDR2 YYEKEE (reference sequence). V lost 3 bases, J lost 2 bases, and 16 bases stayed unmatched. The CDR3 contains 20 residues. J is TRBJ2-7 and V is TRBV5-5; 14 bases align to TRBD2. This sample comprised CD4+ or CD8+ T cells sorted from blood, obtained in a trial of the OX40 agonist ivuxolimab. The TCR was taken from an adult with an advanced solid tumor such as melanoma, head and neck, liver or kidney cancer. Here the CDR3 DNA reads TGTGCCAGCAGCTGGAGCACTACCCCGACTAGCGGGAGGGCTGCCTACGAGCAGTACTTC. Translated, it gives CASSWSTTPTSGRAAYEQYF.